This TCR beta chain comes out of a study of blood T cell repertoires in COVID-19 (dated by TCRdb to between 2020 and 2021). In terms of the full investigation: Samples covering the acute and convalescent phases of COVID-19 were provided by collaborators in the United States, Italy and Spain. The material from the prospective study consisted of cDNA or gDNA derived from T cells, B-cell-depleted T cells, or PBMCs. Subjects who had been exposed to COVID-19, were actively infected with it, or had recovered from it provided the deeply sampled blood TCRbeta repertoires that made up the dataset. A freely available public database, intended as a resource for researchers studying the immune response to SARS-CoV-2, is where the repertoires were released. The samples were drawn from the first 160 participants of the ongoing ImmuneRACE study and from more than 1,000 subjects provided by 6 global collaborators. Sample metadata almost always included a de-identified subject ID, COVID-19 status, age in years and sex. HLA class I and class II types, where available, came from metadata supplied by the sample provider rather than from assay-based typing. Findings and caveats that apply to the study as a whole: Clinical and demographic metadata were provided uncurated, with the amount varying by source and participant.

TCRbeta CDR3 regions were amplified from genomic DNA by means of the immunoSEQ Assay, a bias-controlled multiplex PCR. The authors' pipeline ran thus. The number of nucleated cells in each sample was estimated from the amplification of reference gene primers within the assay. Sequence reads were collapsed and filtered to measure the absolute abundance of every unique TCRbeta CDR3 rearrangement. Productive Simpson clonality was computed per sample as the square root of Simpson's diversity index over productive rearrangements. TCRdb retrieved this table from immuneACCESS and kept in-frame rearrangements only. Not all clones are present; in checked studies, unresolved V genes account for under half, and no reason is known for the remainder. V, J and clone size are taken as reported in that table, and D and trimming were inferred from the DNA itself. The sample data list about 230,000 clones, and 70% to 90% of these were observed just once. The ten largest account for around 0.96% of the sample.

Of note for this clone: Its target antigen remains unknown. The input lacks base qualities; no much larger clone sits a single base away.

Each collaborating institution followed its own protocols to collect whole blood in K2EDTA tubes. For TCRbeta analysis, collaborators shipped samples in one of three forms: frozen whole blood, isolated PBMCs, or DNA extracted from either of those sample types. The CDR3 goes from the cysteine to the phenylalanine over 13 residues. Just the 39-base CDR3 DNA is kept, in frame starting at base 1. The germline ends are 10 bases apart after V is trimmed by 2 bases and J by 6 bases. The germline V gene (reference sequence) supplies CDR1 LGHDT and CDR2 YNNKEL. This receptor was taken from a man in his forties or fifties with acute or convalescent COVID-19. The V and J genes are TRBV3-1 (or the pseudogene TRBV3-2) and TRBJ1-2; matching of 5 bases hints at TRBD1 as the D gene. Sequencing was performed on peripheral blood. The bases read TGTGCCAGCAGCCAATCGATAGGGGATGGCTACACCTTC. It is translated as CASSQSIGDGYTF.